Detailed here is one T cell receptor (beta chain). Its target is unknown. Researchers took RNA transcripts and amplified the TCR beta CDR3 regions from them. TCR CDR3 regions were first amplified by RT-PCR with HTBI primers. MiXCR, run by TCRdb on the multiplex PCR reads, gives a single entry per CDR3 protein. There are around 350,000 distinct CDR3 sequences in the sample; just under 25% occur only once, and more than 60% lies in the top ten. Hyperthyroidism of Graves' type that showed no ophthalmopathy progression within 18 months was stable. Exclusion of a patient resulted from uncontrolled infection, other autoimmune disease, pregnancy or lactation. These data originate in a study of T cells in Graves' hyperthyroidism and ophthalmopathy. Study results and caveats: Median prediction lead before ophthalmopathy onset was 5 to 7.5 months with the model.

V was cut by 6 bases and J by 4 bases, with 6 bases left in between. The CDR3 covers 11 residues. The V gene's germline CDR1 is MNHNS and CDR2 SASEGT. V is TRBV6-1 and J is TRBJ2-5; D is unresolved. Sequencing input: blood. The clonotype comes from a man over 45 with Graves' hyperthyroidism. This chain's CDR3 is CASRQGETQYF. CDR3 coding DNA: TGTGCCAGCAGACAAGGAGAGACCCAGTACTTC.